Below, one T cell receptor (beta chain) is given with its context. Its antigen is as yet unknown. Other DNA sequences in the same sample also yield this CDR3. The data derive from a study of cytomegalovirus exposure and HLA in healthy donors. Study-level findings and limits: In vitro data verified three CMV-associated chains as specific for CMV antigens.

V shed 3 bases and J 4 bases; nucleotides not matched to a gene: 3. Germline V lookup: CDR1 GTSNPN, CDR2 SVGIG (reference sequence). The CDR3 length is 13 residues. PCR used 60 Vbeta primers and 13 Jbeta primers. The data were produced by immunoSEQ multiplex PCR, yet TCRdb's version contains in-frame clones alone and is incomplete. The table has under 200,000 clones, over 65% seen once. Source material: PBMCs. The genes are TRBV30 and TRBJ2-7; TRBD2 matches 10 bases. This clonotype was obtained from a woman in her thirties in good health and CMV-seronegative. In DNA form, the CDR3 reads TGTGCCTGGAGGCTAGCGGGAGCATACGAGCAGTACTTC. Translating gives CAWRLAGAYEQYF.